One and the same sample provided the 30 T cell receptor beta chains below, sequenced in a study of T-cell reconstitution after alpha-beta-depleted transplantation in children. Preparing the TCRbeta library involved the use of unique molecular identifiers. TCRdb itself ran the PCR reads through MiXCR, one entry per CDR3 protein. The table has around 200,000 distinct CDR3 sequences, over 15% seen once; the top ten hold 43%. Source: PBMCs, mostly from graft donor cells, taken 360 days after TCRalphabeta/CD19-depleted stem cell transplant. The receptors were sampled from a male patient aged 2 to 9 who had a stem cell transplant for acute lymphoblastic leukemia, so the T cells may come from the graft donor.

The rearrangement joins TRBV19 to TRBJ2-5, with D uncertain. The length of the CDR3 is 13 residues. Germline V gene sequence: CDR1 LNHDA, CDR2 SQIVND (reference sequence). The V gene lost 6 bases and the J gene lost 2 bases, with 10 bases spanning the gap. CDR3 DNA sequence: TGTGCCAGTAGAACCCTGGGGCAAGAGACCCAGTACTTC. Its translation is CASRTLGQETQYF. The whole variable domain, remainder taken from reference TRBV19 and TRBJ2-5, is DGGITQSPKYLFRKEGQNVTLSCEQNLNHDAMYWYRQDPGQGLRLIYYSQIVNDFQKGDIAEGYSVSREKKESFPLTVTSAQKNPTAFYLCASRTLGQETQYFGPGTRLLVL.

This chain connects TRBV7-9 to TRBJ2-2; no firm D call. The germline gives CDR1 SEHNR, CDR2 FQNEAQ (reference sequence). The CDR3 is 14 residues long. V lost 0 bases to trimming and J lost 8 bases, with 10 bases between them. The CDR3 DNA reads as TGTGCCAGCAGCTTAGCTGTTGGTCCAGGGGAGCTGTTTTTT. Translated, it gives CASSLAVGPGELFF.

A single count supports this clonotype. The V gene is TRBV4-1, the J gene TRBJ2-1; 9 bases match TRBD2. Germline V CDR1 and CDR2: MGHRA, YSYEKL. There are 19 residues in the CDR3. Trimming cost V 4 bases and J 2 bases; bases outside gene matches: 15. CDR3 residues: CASSPWGGGAIAAYNEQFF. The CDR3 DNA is TGCGCCAGCAGCCCCTGGGGCGGGGGGGCCATAGCCGCCTACAATGAGCAGTTCTTC.

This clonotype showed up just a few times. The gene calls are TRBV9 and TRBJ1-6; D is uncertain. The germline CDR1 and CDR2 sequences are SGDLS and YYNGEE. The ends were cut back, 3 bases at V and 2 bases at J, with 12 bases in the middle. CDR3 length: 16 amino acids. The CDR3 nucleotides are TGTGCCAGCAGCGATGATGGGAGTGCCTATAATTCACCCCTCCACTTT. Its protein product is CASSDDGSAYNSPLHF.

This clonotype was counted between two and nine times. CDR3 loop: CSARPTSREQYF. The CDR3 nucleotides read TGCAGTGCCCGCCCAACCTCTCGGGAGCAGTACTTC. V usage is TRBV20-1 and J usage is TRBJ2-7, with D unclear. CDR1 and CDR2 (germline): DFQATT, SNEGSKA (reference sequence). V shed 6 bases and J shed 7 bases, with 16 bases lying between them. CDR3 size: 12 residues.

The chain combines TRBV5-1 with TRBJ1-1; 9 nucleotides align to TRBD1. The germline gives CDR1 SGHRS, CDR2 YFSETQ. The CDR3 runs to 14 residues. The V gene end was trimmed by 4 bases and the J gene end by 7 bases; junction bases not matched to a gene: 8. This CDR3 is CASSGVDRGGEAFF. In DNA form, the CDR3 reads TGCGCCAGCAGCGGGGTTGACAGGGGGGGTGAAGCTTTCTTT.

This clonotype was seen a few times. DNA for the CDR3: TGTGCCACCAAGGCAGGGGACACTGAAGCTTTCTTT. Translated, it gives CATKAGDTEAFF. The chain carries TRBV24-1 and TRBJ1-1, with D possibly being TRBD1 (6 bases). The CDR3 is 12 amino acids. The germline V gene has CDR1 KGHDR and CDR2 SFDVKD. V lost 8 bases, J lost 3 bases, and 9 bases lay in between.

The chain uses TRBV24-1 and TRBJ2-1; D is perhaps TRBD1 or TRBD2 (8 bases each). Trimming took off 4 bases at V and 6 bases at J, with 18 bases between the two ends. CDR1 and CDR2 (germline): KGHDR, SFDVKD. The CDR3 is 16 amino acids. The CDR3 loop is CATSDRGQGLGNEQFF. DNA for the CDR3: TGTGCCACCAGTGACCGTGGACAGGGACTAGGCAATGAGCAGTTCTTC.

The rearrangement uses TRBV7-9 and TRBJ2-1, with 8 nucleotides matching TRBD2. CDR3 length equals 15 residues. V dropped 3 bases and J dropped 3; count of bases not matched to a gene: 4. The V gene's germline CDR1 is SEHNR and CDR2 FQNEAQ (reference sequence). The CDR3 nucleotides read TGTGCCAGCAGCTTCACCGGGACTAGCTACAATGAGCAGTTCTTC. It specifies CASSFTGTSYNEQFF.

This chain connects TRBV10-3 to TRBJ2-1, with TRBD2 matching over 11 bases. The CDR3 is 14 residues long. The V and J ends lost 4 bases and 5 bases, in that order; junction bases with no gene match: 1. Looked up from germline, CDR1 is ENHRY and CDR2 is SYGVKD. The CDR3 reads CAISVAGGDNEQFF. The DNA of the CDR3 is TGTGCCATCAGTGTAGCGGGAGGGGACAATGAGCAGTTCTTC.

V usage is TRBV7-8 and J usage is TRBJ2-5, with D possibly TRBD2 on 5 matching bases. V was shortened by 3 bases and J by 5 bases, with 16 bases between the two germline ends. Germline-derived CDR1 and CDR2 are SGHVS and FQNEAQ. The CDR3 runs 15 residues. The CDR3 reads CASSLYRDSGETQYF. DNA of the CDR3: TGTGCCAGCAGCTTGTACCGGGATTCCGGGGAGACCCAGTACTTC.

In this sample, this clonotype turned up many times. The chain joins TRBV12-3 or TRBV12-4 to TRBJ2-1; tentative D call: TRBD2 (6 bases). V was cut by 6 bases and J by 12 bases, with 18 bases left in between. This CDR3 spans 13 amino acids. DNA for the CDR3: TGTGCCAGCAGCACCGGACGAGGCGGGGTGCAGTTCTTC. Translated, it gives CASSTGRGGVQFF.

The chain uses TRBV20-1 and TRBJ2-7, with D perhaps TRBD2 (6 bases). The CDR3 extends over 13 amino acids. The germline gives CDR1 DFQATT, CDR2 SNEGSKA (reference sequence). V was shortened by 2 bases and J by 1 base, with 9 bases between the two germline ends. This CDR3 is CSARSGDSYEQYF. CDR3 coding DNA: TGCAGTGCTAGATCGGGGGATTCCTACGAGCAGTACTTC.

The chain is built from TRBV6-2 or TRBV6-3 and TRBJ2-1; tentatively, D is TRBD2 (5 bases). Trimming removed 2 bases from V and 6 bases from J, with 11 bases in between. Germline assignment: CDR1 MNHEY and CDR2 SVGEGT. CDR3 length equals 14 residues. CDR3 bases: TGTGCCAGCAGTTACGGCGGGCTCGGCAATGAGCAGTTCTTC. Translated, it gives CASSYGGLGNEQFF.

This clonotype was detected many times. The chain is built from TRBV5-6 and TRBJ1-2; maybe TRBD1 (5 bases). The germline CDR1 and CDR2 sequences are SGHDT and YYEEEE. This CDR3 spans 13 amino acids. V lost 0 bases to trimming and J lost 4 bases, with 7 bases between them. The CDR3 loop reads CASSLGGSYGYTF. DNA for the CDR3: TGTGCCAGCAGCTTGGGGGGGAGCTATGGCTACACCTTC.

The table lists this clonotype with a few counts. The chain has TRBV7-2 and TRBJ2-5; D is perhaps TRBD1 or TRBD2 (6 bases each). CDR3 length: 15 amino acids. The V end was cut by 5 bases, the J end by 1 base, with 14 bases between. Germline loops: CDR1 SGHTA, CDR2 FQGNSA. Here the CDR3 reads CASSVSGGSQETQYF. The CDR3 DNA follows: TGTGCCAGCAGCGTCTCCGGGGGCAGCCAAGAGACCCAGTACTTC.

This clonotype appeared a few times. The DNA for the CDR3 is TGTGCCAGCTCACCAAATAAACAGGGGAACTATGGCTACACCTTC. Its protein is CASSPNKQGNYGYTF. The chain employs TRBV18 and TRBJ1-2, with 7 positions matching TRBD1. The CDR3 spans 15 residues. Germline values: CDR1 KGHSH, CDR2 LQKENI. With V trimmed by 2 bases and J by 2 bases, 5 bases remained unmatched.

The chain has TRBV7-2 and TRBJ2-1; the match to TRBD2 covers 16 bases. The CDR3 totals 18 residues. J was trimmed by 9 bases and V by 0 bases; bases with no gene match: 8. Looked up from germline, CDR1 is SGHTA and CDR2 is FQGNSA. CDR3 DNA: TGTGCCAGCAGCTTAGCGCTAACGGGACTAGCGGGGGGGGCTGAGCAGTTCTTC. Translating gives CASSLALTGLAGGAEQFF.

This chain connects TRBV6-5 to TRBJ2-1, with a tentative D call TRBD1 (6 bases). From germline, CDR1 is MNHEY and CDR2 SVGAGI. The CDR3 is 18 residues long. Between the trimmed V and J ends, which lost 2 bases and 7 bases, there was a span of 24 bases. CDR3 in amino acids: CASSYQFQGWRLRNEQFF. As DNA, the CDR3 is TGTGCCAGCAGTTACCAGTTCCAGGGGTGGCGGTTAAGGAATGAGCAGTTCTTC.

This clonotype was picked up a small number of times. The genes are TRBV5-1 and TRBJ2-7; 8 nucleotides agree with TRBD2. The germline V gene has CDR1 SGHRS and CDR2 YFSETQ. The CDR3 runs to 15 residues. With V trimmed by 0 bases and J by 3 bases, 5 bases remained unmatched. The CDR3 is CASSLASGGFYEQYF. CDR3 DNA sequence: TGCGCCAGCAGCTTGGCCAGCGGGGGCTTCTACGAGCAGTACTTC.

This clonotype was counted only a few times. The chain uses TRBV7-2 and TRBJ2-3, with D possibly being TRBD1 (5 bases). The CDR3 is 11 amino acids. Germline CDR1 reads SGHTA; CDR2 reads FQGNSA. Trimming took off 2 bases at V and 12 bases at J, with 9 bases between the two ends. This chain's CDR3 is CASSLKGAQYF. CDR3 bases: TGTGCCAGCAGCTTAAAAGGGGCTCAGTATTTT.

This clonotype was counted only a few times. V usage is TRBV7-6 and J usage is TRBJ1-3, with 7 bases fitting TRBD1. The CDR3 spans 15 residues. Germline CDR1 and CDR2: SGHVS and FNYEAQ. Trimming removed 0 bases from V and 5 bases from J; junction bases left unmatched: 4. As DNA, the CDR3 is TGTGCCAGCAGCTTAGCCGGGACAGCCAGAAACACCATATATTTT. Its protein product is CASSLAGTARNTIYF.

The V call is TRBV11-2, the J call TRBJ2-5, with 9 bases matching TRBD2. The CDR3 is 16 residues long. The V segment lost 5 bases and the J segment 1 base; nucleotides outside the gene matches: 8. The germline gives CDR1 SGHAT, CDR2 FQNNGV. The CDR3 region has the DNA TGTGCCAGCAGCCCCAGGTCTAGCGGGGTCCAAGAGACCCAGTACTTC. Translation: CASSPRSSGVQETQYF.

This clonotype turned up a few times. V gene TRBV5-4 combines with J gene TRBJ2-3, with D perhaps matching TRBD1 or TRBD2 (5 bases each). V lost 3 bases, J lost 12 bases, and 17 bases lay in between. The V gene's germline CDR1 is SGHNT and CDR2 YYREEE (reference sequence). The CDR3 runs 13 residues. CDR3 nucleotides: TGTGCCAGCAGCTCAACATTTCCTAGGGACCAGTATTTT. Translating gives CASSSTFPRDQYF.

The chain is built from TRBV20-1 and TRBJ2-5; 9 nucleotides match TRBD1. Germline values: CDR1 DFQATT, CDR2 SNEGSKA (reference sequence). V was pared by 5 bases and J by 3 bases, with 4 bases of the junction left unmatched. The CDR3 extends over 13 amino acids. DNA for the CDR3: TGCAGTGCTCTACAGGGGGCCGAAGAGACCCAGTACTTC. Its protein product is CSALQGAEETQYF.

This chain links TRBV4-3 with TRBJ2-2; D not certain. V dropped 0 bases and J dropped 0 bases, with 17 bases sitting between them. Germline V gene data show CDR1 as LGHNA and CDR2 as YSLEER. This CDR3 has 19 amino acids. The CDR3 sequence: CASSQDLVGGRANTGELFF. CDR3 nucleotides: TGCGCCAGCAGCCAAGATCTCGTGGGTGGCCGGGCGAACACCGGGGAGCTGTTTTTT.

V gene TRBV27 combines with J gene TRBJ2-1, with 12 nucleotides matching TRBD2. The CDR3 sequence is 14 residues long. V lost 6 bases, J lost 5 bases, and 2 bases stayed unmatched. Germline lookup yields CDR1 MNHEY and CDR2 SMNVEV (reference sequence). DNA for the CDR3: TGTGCCAGCAGCGGACTAGCGGGAAACAATGAGCAGTTCTTC. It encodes CASSGLAGNNEQFF.

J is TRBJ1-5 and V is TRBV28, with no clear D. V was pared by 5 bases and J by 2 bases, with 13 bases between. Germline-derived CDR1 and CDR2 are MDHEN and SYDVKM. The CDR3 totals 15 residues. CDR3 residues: CASSMRVGGNQPQHF. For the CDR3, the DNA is TGTGCCAGCAGTATGAGGGTGGGCGGCAATCAGCCCCAGCATTTT.

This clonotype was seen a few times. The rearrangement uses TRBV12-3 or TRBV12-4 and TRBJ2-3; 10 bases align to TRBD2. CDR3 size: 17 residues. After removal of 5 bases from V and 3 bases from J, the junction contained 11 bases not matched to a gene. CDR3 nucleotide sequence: TGTGCCAGCAGTCCAGCGGGGGGGCCTTACGAAACAGATACGCAGTATTTT. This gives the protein CASSPAGGPYETDTQYF.

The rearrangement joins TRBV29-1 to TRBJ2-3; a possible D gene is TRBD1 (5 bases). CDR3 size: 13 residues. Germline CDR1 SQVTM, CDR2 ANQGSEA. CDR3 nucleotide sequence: TGCAGTACTTCCCAGGGTAGCTCAGATACGCAGTATTTT. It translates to CSTSQGSSDTQYF.